Here is one T cell receptor (beta chain) with its context. Its antigen is not identified. Unmatched junction bases numbered 11, after V lost 11 bases and J lost 6 bases. Germline assignment: CDR1 MDHEN and CDR2 SYDVKM. The CDR3 is made up of 16 amino acids. The record originates from a study of T cell responses to AZD1222 COVID-19 vaccine. Study results and limitations: Baseline serology detected seropositivity in only a handful of AZD1222 recipients. A rise in Spike-specific TCR breadth and depth followed two AZD1222 doses. In the spike-specific TCR repertoire, nearly half reportedly target unmutated variant regions. Across the whole spike, CD4 TCRs peaked at regions 160-218 and 743-854.

Profiled with immunoSEQ multiplex PCR; TCRdb holds only in-frame clones, not every one. Of 140,000 to 150,000 clones listed, around 90% are singletons. This TCR was sampled from an adult in good health. The chain employs TRBV28 and TRBJ2-2, with TRBD2 matching 14 bases. Specimen: peripheral blood, collected on day 0 of AZD1222 vaccination. The CDR3 nucleotides are TGTGCCGTCACTTACGGGGGACTAGCGGGAGCCGGGGAGCTGTTTTTT. Its translation is CAVTYGGLAGAGELFF.